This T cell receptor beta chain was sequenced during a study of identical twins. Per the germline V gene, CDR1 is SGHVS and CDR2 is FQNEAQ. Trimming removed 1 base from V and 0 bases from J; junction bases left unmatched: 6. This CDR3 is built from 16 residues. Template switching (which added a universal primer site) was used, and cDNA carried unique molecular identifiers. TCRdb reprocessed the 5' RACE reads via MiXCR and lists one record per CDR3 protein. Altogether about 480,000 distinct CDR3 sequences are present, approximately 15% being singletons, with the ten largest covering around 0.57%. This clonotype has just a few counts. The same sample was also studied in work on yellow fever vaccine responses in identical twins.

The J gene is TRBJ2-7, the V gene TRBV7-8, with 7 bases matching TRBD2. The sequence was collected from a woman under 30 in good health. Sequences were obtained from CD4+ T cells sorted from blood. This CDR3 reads CASSLEGGSASYEQYF. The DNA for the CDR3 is TGTGCCAGCAGCTTAGAAGGCGGGAGCGCCTCCTACGAGCAGTACTTC.